This T cell receptor beta chain emerged from a study of T-cell memory formation after mild COVID-19. The study's findings and limits: The authors did not confirm SARS-CoV-2 specificity of second-wave clones peaking day 37. Later expanders leaned CD4+, whereas day 15 to 85 contracting clones were balanced CD4/CD8.

Details on this clonotype: Its antigen is still unknown.

TCRdb used MiXCR to reprocess the 5' RACE reads, holding one entry per CDR3 protein. The table has a few hundred thousand distinct CDR3 sequences, 16% seen once. The CDR3 contains 13 residues. Germline V CDR1 and CDR2: LGHNA, YSLEER. V was trimmed by 4 bases and J by 7 bases, leaving 10 bases between them. This TCR was sampled from a man younger than 35 who had mild COVID-19 (a few samples of this study predate the infection). Cell type and time point are not known. Sequencing used PBMCs or a T cell subset sorted from them (not recorded which). The chain is built from TRBV4-3 and TRBJ1-4, with no clear D. The CDR3 here is CASSRLGLEKLFF. CDR3 nucleotides: TGCGCCAGCAGCCGGCTCGGGCTTGAAAAACTGTTTTTT.